These T cell receptor beta chains were read from a single sample in a study of shared clonotypes between healthy human individuals. Measured with immunoSEQ multiplex PCR; TCRdb has only the in-frame clones, and not every one. This sample yields approximately 840,000 clones, of which 90% to 98% are seen a single time; about 0.25% belongs to the top ten. Sequencing used naive CD8+ T cells sorted from blood. These receptor sequences come from a man younger than 45 in good health. Each CDR3 is given with its conserved first and last residue. Fields, in order: D gene, J gene, clone size, V gene, CDR3 protein, CDR3 DNA. A D gene is named only where the DNA matches it firmly. For some rows the clone size is stated as once, few or many, or as a class when expanded; others skip it.

TRBD2 TRBJ2-7 . TRBV9 CASSVAGRESYEQYF TGTGCCAGCAGCGTAGCCGGGAGGGAATCCTACGAGCAGTACTTC
. TRBJ1-1 . TRBV6-6 CASSYLSRRNTEAFF TGTGCCAGCAGTTACCTATCCAGGAGGAACACTGAAGCTTTCTTT
. TRBJ1-4 . TRBV7-9 CASSLVTSGRGEKLFF TGTGCCAGCAGCTTAGTAACGTCGGGACGGGGTGAAAAACTGTTTTTT
. TRBJ2-2 . TRBV14 CATSEGYRPNTGELFF TGTGCCACCAGTGAGGGCTACCGGCCGAACACCGGGGAGCTGTTTTTT
TRBD1 TRBJ1-2 . TRBV29-1 CSSRDSESYGYTF TGCAGCTCCCGGGACAGCGAGAGTTATGGCTACACCTTC
. TRBJ1-3 . TRBV27 CASSLSQAGNTIYF TGTGCCAGCAGTTTGAGCCAGGCTGGAAACACCATATATTTT
. TRBJ2-5 . TRBV6-5 CASSYGVGQWETQYF TGTGCCAGCAGTTACGGAGTGGGGCAGTGGGAGACCCAGTACTTC
. TRBJ2-3 . TRBV4-1 CASSQGHSTDTQYF TGCGCCAGCAGCCAAGGCCACAGCACAGATACGCAGTATTTT
TRBD1 TRBJ1-1 . TRBV29-1 CSVPPGQENTEAFF TGCAGCGTCCCTCCGGGACAGGAGAACACTGAAGCTTTCTTT
. TRBJ2-7 . TRBV6-1 CASSSLVPYEQYF TGTGCCAGCAGTTCACTAGTTCCCTACGAGCAGTACTTC
. TRBJ2-1 . TRBV27 CASSLWSSMPSDEQFF TGTGCCAGCAGTTTATGGTCTAGTATGCCCTCCGATGAGCAGTTCTTC
TRBD1 TRBJ2-7 . TRBV27 CASSPGQGSPYEQYF TGTGCCAGCAGTCCTGGACAGGGGAGCCCCTACGAGCAGTACTTC
. TRBJ1-1 . TRBV18 CASSPWDSGGTEAFF TGTGCCAGCTCACCATGGGATTCGGGGGGTACTGAAGCTTTCTTT
. TRBJ2-7 . TRBV6-6 CASRQGFGEEQYF TGTGCCAGCAGGCAGGGGTTCGGGGAGGAGCAGTACTTC
. TRBJ2-7 . TRBV27 CASSRGYTEQYF TGTGCCAGCAGTCGAGGTTATACCGAGCAGTACTTC
TRBD2 TRBJ2-7 . TRBV4-1 CASSRVLAGATYEQYF TGCGCCAGCAGCAGGGTTCTAGCGGGAGCTACCTACGAGCAGTACTTC
. TRBJ2-7 . TRBV5-6 CARNTRRRGWSYEQYF TGTGCCAGGAACACCCGGAGGAGGGGGTGGTCCTACGAGCAGTACTTC
. TRBJ2-5 . TRBV7-9 CASSLVTQLQETQYF TGTGCCAGCAGCTTAGTTACACAGCTCCAAGAGACCCAGTACTTC
. TRBJ2-7 . TRBV4-1 CASSQEREQGYEQYF TGCGCCAGCAGCCAAGAACGTGAACAGGGATACGAGCAGTACTTC
. TRBJ2-7 . TRBV11-2 CASSLDDGRVGIGTYEQYF TGTGCCAGCAGCTTAGATGACGGGAGAGTAGGTATCGGAACCTACGAGCAGTACTTC
. TRBJ1-5 . TRBV14 CASSEHNQPQHF TGTGCCAGCTCCGAACACAATCAGCCCCAGCATTTT
. TRBJ2-3 . TRBV6-4 CASSDRSQQGTDTQYF TGTGCCAGCAGTGACCGATCTCAGCAGGGCACAGATACGCAGTATTTT
TRBD1 TRBJ2-1 . TRBV5-1 CASSLWDRGDEQFF TGCGCCAGCAGCTTATGGGACAGGGGCGATGAGCAGTTCTTC
TRBD2 TRBJ2-2 . TRBV13 CASSGREALGGELFF TGTGCCAGCAGCGGGCGGGAGGCTCTCGGCGGGGAGCTGTTTTTT
. TRBJ2-1 . TRBV7-6 CASSFTGITSNEQFF TGTGCCAGCAGCTTTACCGGGATCACTTCTAATGAGCAGTTCTTC
. TRBJ2-7 . TRBV16 CASSQYDPSVSYEQYF TGTGCCAGCAGCCAATACGACCCCTCGGTTAGCTACGAGCAGTACTTC
TRBD1 TRBJ1-1 . TRBV6-5 CASSYLQGVGTEAFF TGTGCCAGCAGTTACTTACAGGGGGTGGGCACTGAAGCTTTCTTT
. TRBJ2-7 . TRBV6-1 CAAFPGQSYEQYF TGTGCCGCATTCCCAGGACAGTCCTACGAGCAGTACTTC
. TRBJ2-4 . TRBV5-5 CASSSQGAKNIQYF TGTGCCAGCAGCTCCCAGGGGGCCAAAAACATTCAGTACTTC
. TRBJ2-1 . TRBV28 CASSFRFGRGGTSYNEQFF TGTGCCAGCAGTTTTCGTTTCGGTCGTGGCGGGACGTCCTACAATGAGCAGTTCTTC
. TRBJ2-1 . TRBV5-5 CASSLAYSGYNEQFF TGTGCCAGCAGCTTGGCTTATTCGGGCTACAATGAGCAGTTCTTC
. TRBJ2-7 once TRBV11-2 CASSLQGNGEQYF TGTGCCAGCAGCTTGCAGGGCAATGGGGAGCAGTACTTC
TRBD2 TRBJ2-7 . TRBV6-5 CASSYTRLAGSYEQYF TGTGCCAGCAGTTATACCCGACTAGCGGGCTCCTACGAGCAGTACTTC
TRBD1 TRBJ1-2 . TRBV27 CASTADRGDGYTF TGTGCCAGCACTGCGGACAGGGGAGATGGCTACACCTTC
. TRBJ1-2 . TRBV4-3 CASSQAPTSWGYTF TGCGCCAGCAGCCAAGCCCCTACTTCTTGGGGCTACACCTTC
TRBD2 TRBJ2-5 . TRBV7-9 CASSLLDSGRIRETQYF TGTGCCAGCAGCTTACTAGATAGCGGGAGGATACGAGAGACCCAGTACTTC
. TRBJ2-1 . TRBV4-3 CASSQEMINEQFF TGCGCCAGCAGCCAGGAGATGATCAATGAGCAGTTCTTC
TRBD1 TRBJ1-2 . TRBV27 CASSPRDRGSSNYGYTF TGTGCCAGCAGTCCGAGGGACAGGGGGAGCTCTAACTATGGCTACACCTTC
. TRBJ2-7 . TRBV18 CASSPDESSYEQYF TGTGCCAGCTCACCAGATGAGAGCTCCTACGAGCAGTACTTC
. TRBJ2-2 . TRBV9 CASSPLDWNTGELFF TGTGCCAGCAGCCCTCTAGATTGGAACACCGGGGAGCTGTTTTTT
TRBD2 TRBJ2-5 . TRBV28 CASSSPRGREGETQYF TGTGCCAGCAGTTCGCCCCGGGGGAGGGAAGGAGAGACCCAGTACTTC
. TRBJ1-1 . TRBV6-6 CASSYLRGTNTEAFF TGTGCCAGCAGTTACCTCAGGGGAACCAACACTGAAGCTTTCTTT
TRBD1 TRBJ1-4 . TRBV14 CASSQTGEANEKLFF TGTGCCAGCAGCCAAACAGGGGAGGCTAATGAAAAACTGTTTTTT
TRBD1 TRBJ2-1 . TRBV29-1 CSVKTGSSYNEQFF TGCAGCGTTAAGACAGGGAGCTCCTACAATGAGCAGTTCTTC
TRBD2 TRBJ2-5 . TRBV27 CASSFQFPGLAGGQETQYF TGTGCCAGCAGTTTCCAGTTTCCGGGACTAGCGGGAGGACAAGAGACCCAGTACTTC
. TRBJ2-5 . TRBV5-1 CASSIAGTDHQETQYF TGCGCCAGCAGCATTGCGGGGACAGACCACCAAGAGACCCAGTACTTC
TRBD1 TRBJ2-7 . TRBV4-1 CASSLRQGPSYEQYF TGCGCCAGCAGCCTCAGACAGGGCCCCTCGTACGAGCAGTACTTC
. TRBJ1-4 . TRBV4-1 CASSHGTEKLFF TGCGCCAGCAGCCATGGGACTGAAAAACTGTTTTTT
TRBD2 TRBJ2-7 . TRBV7-2 CASSPLAGGSYEQYF TGTGCCAGCAGCCCCCTAGCGGGAGGCTCCTACGAGCAGTACTTC
. TRBJ1-1 . TRBV9 CASSVASDNTEAFF TGTGCCAGCAGCGTAGCTTCGGACAATACCGAAGCTTTCTTT